This T cell receptor (beta chain) was documented in a study of radiotherapy plus CTLA-4 blockade in lung cancer. Study-wide results and caveats: Some TCR clones had been derived from tumors. These clones expanded in peripheral blood after radiotherapy plus ipilimumab.

Germline values: CDR1 GTSNPN, CDR2 SVGIG (reference sequence). The CDR3 is 12 amino acids. V lost 5 bases and J lost 9; bases outside the gene matches: 10. This clone appeared a few times. As yet, its antigen is unknown. Because it lacks the conserved phenylalanine or tryptophan at the end, this CDR3 is likely a read error. Other DNA sequences of this sample code for an identical CDR3. The protocol was immunoSEQ multiplex PCR, while the TCRdb copy is restricted to in-frame clones and leaves out a portion. Of more than 90,000 clones in the sample, roughly 80% were seen once. The sample consisted of peripheral blood, taken from a patient treated with radiotherapy plus ipilimumab. This sequence originates from a human donor with non-small cell lung cancer that progressed on radiotherapy plus ipilimumab. The J gene is TRBJ2-7, the V gene TRBV30; 7 bases align to TRBD2. The CDR3 nucleotides read TGTGCCTGGCGTCCGGATGGGGGGGGGCAGTACGGC. Translation gives CAWRPDGGGQYG.